This T cell receptor beta chain emerged from a study of neoadjuvant anti-PD-1 for oral cavity cancer. Produced via immunoSEQ multiplex PCR; TCRdb's table is partial and in-frame only. There are about 6,700 clones in the sample; approximately 47% occur only once, and roughly 30% lies in the top ten. Study-level findings and limits: Greater tumor shrinkage accompanied bigger post-treatment sizes of preexisting clones.

Patients were newly diagnosed with stage II-IVA oral cavity squamous cell carcinoma without prior systemic or radiation treatment. Germline assignment: CDR1 SGHNT and CDR2 YENEEA. The CDR3 runs 12 residues. V was trimmed by 5 bases and J by 5 bases, leaving 6 bases between them. This clone has just a few counts. The antigen is not known. The clonotype comes from a person aged 40 to 85 with oral cavity squamous cell carcinoma. The sample in question was tumor tissue, obtained before nivolumab (anti-PD-1) treatment. The rearrangement links TRBV11-3 to TRBJ2-2; D is ambiguous. The CDR3 here is CASSAQTGELFF. The CDR3 DNA follows: TGTGCCAGCAGCGCCCAGACCGGGGAGCTGTTTTTT. Supplemented by reference TRBV11-3 and TRBJ2-2, the full variable domain reads EAGVVQSPRYKIIEKKQPVAFWCNPISGHNTLYWYLQNLGQGPELLIRYENEEAVDDSQLPKDRFSAERLKGVDSTLKIQPAELGDSAVYLCASSAQTGELFFGEGSRLTVL.